Listed below are T cell receptor beta chains from one sample, sequenced in a study of CXCR3-negative and CXCR3-positive naive CD8 T cells. One entry per CDR3 protein, without DNA, is what TCRdb gives after re-calling the 5' RACE reads. This sample's table has about 62,000 distinct CDR3 sequences. Sample: naive CXCR3- CD8+ T cells from blood. Receptors were obtained from a human donor in good health. Some clones in this sample may be carry-over from other donors' samples. CDR3s include the opening cysteine and the closing phenylalanine or tryptophan. Not all rows give a size; the values are once, few, many and, for expanded clones, a class.

V,J,size,CDR3
TRBV5-5,TRBJ1-1,-,CASSLVDSYTEAFF
TRBV27,TRBJ2-7,-,CASSLGTAYEQYF
TRBV29-1,TRBJ2-7,-,CSAQLLLAGSSYEQYF
TRBV6-6,TRBJ2-1,-,CASSRDANEQFF
TRBV18,TRBJ2-7,-,CASSSVRGDEQYF
TRBV12-3/TRBV12-4,TRBJ2-7,-,CASSLVLYEQYF
TRBV25-1,TRBJ2-3,-,CASSDRPGLSTDTQYF
TRBV7-9,TRBJ1-1,-,CASSVGVTEAFF
TRBV6-2/TRBV6-3,TRBJ2-1,medium-sized,CASSLLAEGSHNEQFF
TRBV23-1,TRBJ2-3,-,CASSPSLGAAQYF
TRBV3-1,TRBJ2-3,-,CASSQRGDTQYF
TRBV29-1,TRBJ1-2,-,CSVEGQVTNYGYTF
TRBV27,TRBJ1-1,-,CASSLSGGLTEAFF
TRBV7-3,TRBJ1-1,-,CASSAGNTEAFF
TRBV29-1,TRBJ1-1,-,CSVEGNTEAFF
TRBV6-2/TRBV6-3,TRBJ1-2,-,CASSYTGTSYGYTF
TRBV28,TRBJ2-7,-,CASRSSGYEQYF
TRBV6-1,TRBJ2-1,-,CASSERSSGYNEQFF
TRBV11-2,TRBJ2-7,-,CASSFLSYEQYF
TRBV11-2,TRBJ2-2,-,CASSLVQWEPQGLGTGELFF
TRBV7-9,TRBJ1-1,-,CASSGNTEAFF
TRBV11-3,TRBJ1-1,-,CASSRGRGMNTEAFF
TRBV4-3,TRBJ2-1,-,CASSQDNGGGRGEQFF
TRBV7-9,TRBJ1-4,-,CASSLPTGGEELFF
TRBV15,TRBJ2-3,-,CATSRSSTSTDTQYF
TRBV6-5,TRBJ1-2,-,CASLGPYGYTF
TRBV4-3,TRBJ1-2,-,CASSQDRTSSGYTF
TRBV5-1,TRBJ2-7,-,CASSDGTSGSGREQYF
TRBV9,TRBJ2-7,-,CASSAMDTPYEQYF
TRBV7-9,TRBJ2-7,-,CASSLEGVSYEQYF
TRBV12-3/TRBV12-4,TRBJ2-3,-,CASSSGPDRGLTDTQYF
TRBV29-1,TRBJ2-1,-,CSAKGGAYNEQFF
TRBV5-5,TRBJ2-3,-,CASSFVTGATDTQYF
TRBV12-3/TRBV12-4,TRBJ2-5,-,CASSFTGVQETQYF
TRBV7-3,TRBJ2-1,-,CASSLTSGGHYNEQFF
TRBV28,TRBJ1-1,-,CASSFPLDRGLEAFF
TRBV7-3,TRBJ2-5,-,CASSLTPSETQYF
TRBV9,TRBJ2-2,-,CASGEAGVNTGELFF
TRBV7-2,TRBJ2-5,-,CASSLSGGAGETQYF
TRBV7-9,TRBJ2-7,-,CASSWTVYEQYF